The 23 T cell receptor beta chains reported below all come from one sample, sequenced in a study of molecular identifiers for immune sequencing clone quantification (dated by TCRdb to the late 2010s). Library prep was done by PCR. Instrument used: Illumina HiSeq 4000. The public reads were reanalyzed by TCRdb: fastp trimming at Q25, MiXCR alignment, in-frame beta chains only. Each CDR3 protein gets just one entry, which takes the most common genes and DNA from the rows behind it. The sample includes tens of thousands of distinct CDR3 sequences, with 20% to 25% observed a single time. Together, the top ten hold more than 1% of the sample. The specimen sequenced was naive CD8+ T cells from blood, with Jurkat cell RNA spiked in. Read against the paper, the sample's cell subset or site label means: FACS-sorted CD8+CD4-CCR7+CD45RA+ naive T cells. The receptors shown here come from a human donor in good health. Some libraries in this study had Jurkat cell RNA spiked in.

This clonotype has just a few counts. The chain carries TRBV29-1 and TRBJ2-4; D is possibly TRBD1 or TRBD2 (5 bases each). CDR3 length: 17 residues. V lost 1 base, J lost 0 bases, and 16 bases lay in between. The germline V gene has CDR1 SQVTM and CDR2 ANQGSEA. In nucleotides, the CDR3 is TGCAGCGTTGAAGGTTGGGACCGATCACTAGCCAAAAACATTCAGTACTTC. This codes for CSVEGWDRSLAKNIQYF.

The table lists this clonotype with many counts. The V and J genes are TRBV6-2 or TRBV6-3 and TRBJ2-2, with TRBD2 matching over 10 bases. The CDR3 runs to 19 residues. Germline CDR1 MNHEY, CDR2 SVGEGT. With 0 bases clipped from V and 6 bases from J, the junction kept 13 bases outside the gene matches. The CDR3 region has the DNA TGTGCCAGCAGTTACTCAATACCAAGACTAGCGGGTCTGCCCGGGGAGCTGTTTTTT. Translated, it gives CASSYSIPRLAGLPGELFF.

This clonotype was picked up many times. The chain has TRBV7-9 and TRBJ2-3; 8 positions match TRBD1. Per the germline V gene, CDR1 is SEHNR and CDR2 is FQNEAQ (reference sequence). This CDR3 has 14 amino acids. Trimming took 5 bases from V and 5 from J; bases not matched to a gene: 6. CDR3: CASSVGQGRDTQYF. In DNA form, the CDR3 reads TGTGCCAGCAGCGTCGGACAGGGAAGAGATACGCAGTATTTT.

This clonotype was seen a few times. This chain links TRBV18 with TRBJ1-5; 10 bases line up with TRBD1. Germline CDR1 is KGHSH and CDR2 is LQKENI. Trimming took 6 bases from V and 5 from J; bases not matched to a gene: 7. The CDR3 contains 15 residues. Here the CDR3 reads CASSRDRGSDQPQHF. The CDR3 bases are TGTGCCAGCTCGCGGGACAGGGGATCGGATCAGCCCCAGCATTTT.

This clonotype was seen at least ten times. The chain recombines TRBV11-2 with TRBJ2-3; 8 nucleotides match TRBD1. CDR1 is SGHAT, CDR2 FQNNGV, per germline. V lost 4 bases, J lost 1 base, and 7 bases stayed unmatched. The length of the CDR3 is 16 residues. CDR3 sequence: CASSSSPGQGTDTQYF. Written as DNA, the CDR3 is TGTGCCAGCAGCTCCTCCCCGGGACAGGGCACAGATACGCAGTATTTT. The full variable domain, in which reference TRBV11-2 and TRBJ2-3 provide the parts outside the CDR3, is EAGVAQSPRYKIIEKRQSVAFWCNPISGHATLYWYQQILGQGPKLLIQFQNNGVVDDSQLPKDRFSAERLKGVDSTLKIQPAKLEDSAVYLCASSSSPGQGTDTQYFGPGTRLTVL.

Many counts were recorded for this clonotype. V gene TRBV7-8 combines with J gene TRBJ2-3; the D gene is possibly TRBD1 (5 bases). The CDR3 extends over 15 amino acids. The ends were cut back, 6 bases at V and 3 bases at J, with 16 bases in the middle. In germline, CDR1 is SGHVS, CDR2 FQNEAQ. This chain's CDR3 is CASSPLLGPTDTQYF. The DNA of the CDR3 is TGTGCCAGCAGTCCGCTTTTGGGGCCGACAGATACGCAGTATTTT.

The chain has TRBV9 and TRBJ2-7, with 10 bases lining up with TRBD2. This CDR3 has 15 residues. CDR1 and CDR2 from the germline V gene are SGDLS and YYNGEE. With V trimmed by 4 bases and J by 2 bases, 6 bases remained unmatched. CDR3 sequence: CASSPGGTSAYEQYF. The CDR3 DNA reads TGTGCCAGCAGCCCCGGGGGGACTAGCGCCTACGAGCAGTACTTC.

In regard to this clonotype: Just one base apart from a much larger clone, this may be a read error. The chain joins TRBV4-3 to TRBJ2-3, with D possibly called TRBD1 or TRBD2 (5 bases each). Per germline, CDR1 LGHNA and CDR2 YSLEER. The V gene lost 4 bases and the J gene lost 3 bases, with 11 bases spanning the gap. This CDR3 comprises 14 residues. The CDR3 DNA reads as TGCGCCAGCAGCCGAGATGAGGGGACAGATACGCAGTATTTT. Translating it yields CASSRDEGTDTQYF.

The chain links TRBV6-2 or TRBV6-3 to TRBJ2-5; D might be TRBD2 (6 bases). The germline V gene encodes CDR1 MNHEY and CDR2 SVGEGT. This CDR3 is built from 15 residues. V lost 4 bases and J 4 bases, leaving 16 bases between the germline ends. Written as DNA, the CDR3 is TGTGCCAGCAGTTTCTTTGGGCTAGCGTCAGAGACCCAGTACTTC. This translates into CASSFFGLASETQYF.

For the CDR3, the DNA is TGTGCCAGCAGCCAAGATGGGACACACACCGGGGAGCTGTTTTTT. Its translation is CASSQDGTHTGELFF. The gene calls are TRBV4-2 and TRBJ2-2; tentative D call: TRBD1 (6 bases). With 0 bases removed from V and 3 bases from J, the gap between germline ends came to 8 bases. The germline V gene has CDR1 LGHNA and CDR2 YNFKEQ. The CDR3 contains 15 residues.

The chain uses TRBV7-9 and TRBJ2-7, with D hard to call. Deletions cut 5 bases from V and 4 bases from J, with 9 bases between. CDR3 size: 12 residues. Per the germline V gene, CDR1 is SEHNR and CDR2 is FQNEAQ (reference sequence). The CDR3 nucleotides read TGTGCCAGCAGCGACGAGGAGTACGAGCAGTACTTC. Protein sequence: CASSDEEYEQYF.

This chain joins TRBV27 and TRBJ2-7, with a weak D call TRBD2 (6 bases). Trimming pared 3 bases from V and 1 base from J, leaving 13 bases between. The CDR3 extends over 15 amino acids. CDR1 and CDR2 from the germline V gene are MNHEY and SMNVEV (reference sequence). Written as DNA, the CDR3 is TGTGCCAGCAGTTTGGAGGCTAGCGCGTCCTACGAGCAGTACTTC. It codes for CASSLEASASYEQYF.

This sequence joins TRBV6-5 and TRBJ2-1; D is perhaps TRBD2 (5 bases). The CDR3 is 13 residues long. Trimming pared 2 bases from V and 7 bases from J, leaving 9 bases between. Germline loops: CDR1 MNHEY, CDR2 SVGAGI. CDR3 in DNA: TGTGCCAGCAGTTACGGTCGGAGGAATGAGCAGTTCTTC. This sequence encodes CASSYGRRNEQFF.

This clonotype was detected many times. Compared with germline, one end of the junction differs, possibly owing to a read error. The chain couples TRBV4-2 to TRBJ2-3; D remains ambiguous. This CDR3 spans 16 amino acids. In germline, CDR1 is LGHNA, CDR2 YNFKEQ. This CDR3 is CASSQDTGSSTDTQYF. DNA for the CDR3: TGCGCCAGCAGCCAAGATACTGGTTCTAGCACAGATACGCAGTATTTT.

This clonotype was found many times. The chain couples TRBV5-5 to TRBJ2-1, with 8 nucleotides matching TRBD1. V lost 4 bases, J lost 6 bases, and 9 bases stayed unmatched. The CDR3 totals 15 residues. Per the germline V gene, CDR1 is SGHKS and CDR2 is YYEKEE (reference sequence). CDR3 coding DNA: TGTGCCAGCAGCCTTGGACAGGGATCCACCAATGAGCAGTTCTTC. Translated: CASSLGQGSTNEQFF.

This clonotype was seen repeatedly, ten times or more. This chain uses TRBV24-1 with TRBJ2-3; D may be TRBD1 or TRBD2 (5 bases each). V was shortened by 7 bases and J by 5 bases, with 18 bases between the two germline ends. The germline V gene encodes CDR1 KGHDR and CDR2 SFDVKD. This CDR3 comprises 15 residues. The CDR3 sequence is CATSPGRGAGDTQYF. The CDR3 DNA reads as TGTGCCACCAGCCCAGGGAGAGGGGCGGGAGATACGCAGTATTTT.

This clonotype was seen more than once but under ten times. The chain combines TRBV27 with TRBJ1-2; 7 bases match TRBD1. J lost 4 bases, V lost 7 bases, and 12 bases had no gene match. CDR3 length: 15 amino acids. Germline V gives CDR1 MNHEY, CDR2 SMNVEV (reference sequence). For the CDR3, the DNA is TGTGCCAGCAAAATGACCGGGACAGAATCCTATGGCTACACCTTC. Protein product: CASKMTGTESYGYTF.

The sample holds many counts of this clonotype. J is TRBJ2-5 and V is TRBV12-3 or TRBV12-4, with D uncertain. Trimming cost V 6 bases and J 4 bases, with 9 bases left between them. The length of the CDR3 is 12 residues. DNA of the CDR3: TGTGCCAGCAGCTTACTCGGAGAGACCCAGTACTTC. It is translated as CASSLLGETQYF.

A note on this clonotype: A much larger clone differs from this one at a single base, so this may be a read error. The genes are TRBV7-9 and TRBJ2-7, with a weak D call TRBD2 (6 bases). The CDR3 runs 12 residues. CDR1 and CDR2 from the germline V gene are SEHNR and FQNEAQ (reference sequence). The CDR3 protein is CASSGEGLVLDF. The CDR3 coding sequence is TGTGCCAGCAGCGGAGAGGGACTGGTTCTGGACTTC.

The table lists this clonotype with a few counts. The chain couples TRBV4-1 to TRBJ2-1, with 9 bases matching TRBD1. Germline CDR1 and CDR2: MGHRA and YSYEKL. This CDR3 is 17 amino acids long. V lost 1 base and J lost 9; bases outside the gene matches: 13. This CDR3 reads CASSQAPGGQGVFEQFF. The CDR3 DNA follows: TGCGCCAGCAGCCAAGCCCCTGGGGGACAGGGTGTTTTTGAGCAGTTCTTC.

In its sample, this clonotype was seen a few times. The genes are TRBV4-3 and TRBJ2-7, with 7 bases matching TRBD1. This CDR3 has 14 residues. The germline gives CDR1 LGHNA, CDR2 YSLEER. Germline trimming cut 4 bases from V and 2 bases from J; bases unmatched to any gene: 5. Here the CDR3 reads CASSPGQETYEQYF. The CDR3 bases are TGCGCCAGCAGCCCCGGACAGGAAACCTACGAGCAGTACTTC.

This clonotype was seen at least ten times. This chain uses TRBV7-9 with TRBJ1-5; D is undetermined. V was shortened by 1 base and J by 2 bases, with 6 bases between the two germline ends. Germline lookup yields CDR1 SEHNR and CDR2 FQNEAQ (reference sequence). This CDR3 spans 14 amino acids. The CDR3 loop is CASSLGRGNQPQHF. Here the CDR3 DNA reads TGTGCCAGCAGCTTAGGACGGGGCAATCAGCCCCAGCATTTT. The full variable domain, rest sourced from reference TRBV7-9 and TRBJ1-5, is DTGVSQNPRHKITKRGQNVTFRCDPISEHNRLYWYRQTLGQGPEFLTYFQNEAQLEKSRLLSDRFSAERPKGSFSTLEIQRTEQGDSAMYLCASSLGRGNQPQHFGDGTRLSIL.

This chain uses TRBV20-1 with TRBJ1-4, with D possibly matching TRBD1 (6 bases). Germline V lookup: CDR1 DFQATT, CDR2 SNEGSKA (reference sequence). V shed 0 bases and J shed 7 bases, with 24 bases lying between them. CDR3 length: 18 amino acids. The CDR3 DNA follows: TGCAGTGCTAGAGATGGGGGGGAGGGGGGGGGTTATGGTGAAAAACTGTTTTTT. It yields the protein CSARDGGEGGGYGEKLFF.